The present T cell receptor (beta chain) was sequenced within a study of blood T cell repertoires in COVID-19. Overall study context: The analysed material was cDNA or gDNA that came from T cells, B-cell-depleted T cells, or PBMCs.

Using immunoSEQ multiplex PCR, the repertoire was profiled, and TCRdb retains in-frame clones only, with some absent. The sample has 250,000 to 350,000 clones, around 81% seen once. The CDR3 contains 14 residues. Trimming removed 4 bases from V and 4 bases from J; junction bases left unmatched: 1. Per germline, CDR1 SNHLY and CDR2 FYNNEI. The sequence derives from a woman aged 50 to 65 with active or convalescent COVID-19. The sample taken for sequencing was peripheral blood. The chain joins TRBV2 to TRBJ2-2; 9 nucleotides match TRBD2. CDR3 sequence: CASSALAGTGELFF. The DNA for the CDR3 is TGTGCCAGCAGTGCACTAGCGGGCACCGGGGAGCTGTTTTTT.